The entry below gives a single T cell receptor (beta chain) sequence along with its context. From germline, CDR1 is MNHEY and CDR2 SVGAGI. This CDR3 region has 14 residues. Unmatched junction bases numbered 4, after V lost 6 bases and J lost 0 bases. Some clones are missing from TCRdb's copy, which holds only in-frame ones; the method was immunoSEQ multiplex PCR. Here the sample spans fewer than 400,000 clones, roughly 90% being singletons. This entry is derived from a study of blood T cell repertoires in COVID-19. Looking at the study overall: Samples taken during acute and convalescent COVID-19 were collected in the United States, Italy and Spain. Nucleic acid was either cDNA or gDNA, and it came from T cells, B-cell-depleted T cells, or PBMCs.

Sequencing input: peripheral blood. The sequence derives from a woman in her thirties with COVID-19, enrolled during active disease. The chain recombines TRBV6-5 with TRBJ1-2; the match to TRBD1 covers 7 bases. The CDR3 loop reads CASSPTGANYGYTF. The CDR3 DNA sequence: TGTGCCAGCAGCCCAACAGGGGCTAACTATGGCTACACCTTC.